This T cell receptor beta chain was retrieved from a study of T cell responses to AZD1222 COVID-19 vaccine. Study context: Doses given second, at about 4 or about 12 weeks, were pooled.

The junction had 3 bases not matched to a gene; V was cut back by 2 bases and J by 2 bases. The CDR3 is 16 amino acids. The germline V gene has CDR1 MGHDK and CDR2 SYGVNS. The assay was immunoSEQ multiplex PCR, and TCRdb's table has in-frame clones only and misses some. This sample has 130,000 or so clones, with over 90% found just once. The V gene is TRBV25-1, the J gene TRBJ1-6, with 7 bases fitting TRBD1. Sample: peripheral blood, taken on day 0 of AZD1222 vaccination. The TCR originated in an adult in good health. CDR3 nucleotides: TGTGCCAGCAGTGAAGACAGGGTCGCCTATAATTCACCCCTCCACTTT. As protein: CASSEDRVAYNSPLHF.